This entry features one T cell receptor beta chain sequence. Its antigen is not known. A junction boundary mismatches the germline segment, possibly from a read error. The sample is drawn from a study of tumor-infiltrating lymphocytes in primary liver carcinoma. Starting material for RNA and DNA co-extraction consisted of 20-30 mg of unsorted bulk tissue. Every tumor was sampled at five separate regions. The researchers produced TCR beta cDNA from approximately 460 ng total RNA with a constant-region primer. Construction of TCR beta libraries relied on three successive nested multiplex PCR rounds employing slightly modified ARM-PCR. MiXCR, applied by TCRdb to the multiplex PCR reads, yields one record per CDR3 protein. The data show about 60,000 distinct CDR3 sequences, over 60% seen once. Findings and limits, study-wide: Between tumor regions, pairs overlapped more than tumor-adjacent and tumor-blood pairs did. Tumor top-250-clone fractions significantly exceeded those of blood (p = 0.039). Merely about 7-25% of top clones occurred in all five tumor regions.

The sequenced material came from liver tumor tissue from sampling region 4. Subset of the sample: tumor region T4, right-lateral pole. The clonotype was recovered from a man in his forties with primary liver carcinoma and hepatitis B virus infection.

The CDR3 bases are TGTACCAGCAGTGCCAGAGGGAGAGGGGATACGCAGTATTTT. As protein: CTSSARGRGDTQYF. The chain is built from TRBV6-1 and TRBJ2-3; tentatively, D is TRBD2 (5 bases). CDR1 is MNHNS, CDR2 SASEGT, per germline. The CDR3 covers 14 residues.